This T cell receptor (beta chain) was captured in a study of OX40 agonist ivuxolimab in advanced cancers. Germline V CDR1 and CDR2: MNHNS, SASEGT. This CDR3 is built from 16 residues. V lost 1 base to trimming and J lost 10 bases; unmatched junction nucleotides: 8. Sequencing was performed with immunoSEQ multiplex PCR; in TCRdb, only in-frame clones are kept and a portion is missing. The data show approximately 74,000 clones, with less than 90% seen just once and 0.5% to 0.6% held by the top ten. The chain recombines TRBV6-1 with TRBJ2-1; TRBD2 matches at 12 bases. The starting material was CD4+ or CD8+ T cells sorted from blood, obtained in a trial of the OX40 agonist ivuxolimab. The receptor was derived from an adult with an advanced solid tumor such as melanoma, head and neck, liver or kidney cancer. CDR3 sequence: CASSEGTSGKGTEQFF. CDR3 sequence (DNA): TGTGCCAGCAGTGAAGGGACTAGCGGGAAGGGAACGGAGCAGTTCTTC.